This TCR beta chain was retrieved from a study of blood T cell repertoires in COVID-19. Assay: immunoSEQ multiplex PCR; the TCRdb copy retains only in-frame clones and omits some. The profile shows approximately 140,000 clones, roughly 84% of them singletons. V lost 1 base, J lost 0 bases, and 10 bases lay in between. CDR1 is SGHTA and CDR2 is FQGNSA in the germline V gene. This CDR3 contains 16 residues. The TCR sequence derives from a man in his forties with acute COVID-19. Sequenced sample: PBMCs or T cells enriched from blood (not recorded which). The chain uses TRBV7-2 and TRBJ1-3; D is ambiguous. The CDR3 region is CASSLVALNSGNTIYF. The CDR3 DNA reads TGTGCCAGCAGCTTAGTAGCCCTGAACTCTGGAAACACCATATATTTT.